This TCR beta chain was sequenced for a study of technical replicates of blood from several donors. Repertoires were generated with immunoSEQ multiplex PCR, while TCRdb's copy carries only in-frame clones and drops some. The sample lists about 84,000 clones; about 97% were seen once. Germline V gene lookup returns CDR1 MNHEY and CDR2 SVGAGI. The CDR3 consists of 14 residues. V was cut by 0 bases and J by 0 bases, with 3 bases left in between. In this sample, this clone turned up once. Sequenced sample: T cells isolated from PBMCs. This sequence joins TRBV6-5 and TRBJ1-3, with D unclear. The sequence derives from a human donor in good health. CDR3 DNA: TGTGCCAGCAGTTACTCCATCTCTGGAAACACCATATATTTT. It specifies CASSYSISGNTIYF.